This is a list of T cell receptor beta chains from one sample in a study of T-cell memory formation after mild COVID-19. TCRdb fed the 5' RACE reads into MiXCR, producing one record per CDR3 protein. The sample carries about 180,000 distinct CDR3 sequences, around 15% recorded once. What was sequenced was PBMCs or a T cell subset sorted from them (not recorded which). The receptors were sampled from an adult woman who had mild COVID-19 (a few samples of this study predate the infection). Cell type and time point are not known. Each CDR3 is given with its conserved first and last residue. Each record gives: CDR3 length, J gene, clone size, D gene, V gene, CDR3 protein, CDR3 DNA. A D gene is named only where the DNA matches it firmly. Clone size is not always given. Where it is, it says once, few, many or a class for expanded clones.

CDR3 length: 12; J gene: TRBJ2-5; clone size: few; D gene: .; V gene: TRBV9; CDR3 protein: CASSVGAETQYF; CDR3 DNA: TGTGCCAGCAGCGTGGGGGCGGAGACCCAGTACTTC
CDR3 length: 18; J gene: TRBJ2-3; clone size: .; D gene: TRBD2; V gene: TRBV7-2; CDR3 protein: CASSLAPGLAGEGDTQYF; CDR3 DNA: TGTGCCAGCAGCTTAGCCCCGGGACTAGCGGGTGAAGGAGATACGCAGTATTTT
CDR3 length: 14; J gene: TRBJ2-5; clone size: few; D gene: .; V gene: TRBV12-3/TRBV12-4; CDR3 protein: CASITGAGYGTQYF; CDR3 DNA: TGTGCCAGCATAACCGGCGCAGGGTATGGGACCCAGTACTTC
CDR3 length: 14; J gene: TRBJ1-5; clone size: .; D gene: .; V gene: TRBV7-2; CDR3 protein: CASSSDRFNQPQHF; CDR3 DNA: TGTGCCAGCAGCAGTGACAGGTTTAATCAGCCCCAGCATTTT
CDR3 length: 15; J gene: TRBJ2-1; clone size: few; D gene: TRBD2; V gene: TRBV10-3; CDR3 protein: CAISAPGGANNEQFF; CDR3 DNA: TGTGCCATCAGTGCCCCGGGGGGAGCCAACAATGAGCAGTTCTTC
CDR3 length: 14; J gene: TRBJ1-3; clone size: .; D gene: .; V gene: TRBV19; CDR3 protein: CASSRGQFGNTIYF; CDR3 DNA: TGTGCCAGTAGTCGCGGACAGTTTGGAAACACCATATATTTT
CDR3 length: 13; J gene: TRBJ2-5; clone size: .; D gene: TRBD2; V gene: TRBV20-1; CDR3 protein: CSAPTSGEETQYF; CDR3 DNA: TGCAGTGCGCCGACTAGCGGGGAAGAGACCCAGTACTTC
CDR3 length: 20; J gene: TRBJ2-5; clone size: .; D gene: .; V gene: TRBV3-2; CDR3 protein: CASSLSPTSGRAGYQETQYF; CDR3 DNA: TGTGCCAGCAGCCTAAGCCCGACTAGCGGGAGGGCGGGGTACCAAGAGACCCAGTACTTC
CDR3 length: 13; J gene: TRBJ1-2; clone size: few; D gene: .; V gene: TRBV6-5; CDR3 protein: CASSYSALYGYTF; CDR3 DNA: TGTGCCAGCAGTTACTCGGCACTCTATGGCTACACCTTC
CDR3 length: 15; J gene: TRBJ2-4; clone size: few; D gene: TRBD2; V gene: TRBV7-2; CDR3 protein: CASSLASGMGNIQYF; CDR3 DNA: TGTGCCAGCAGCTTGGCTAGCGGGATGGGAAACATTCAGTACTTC
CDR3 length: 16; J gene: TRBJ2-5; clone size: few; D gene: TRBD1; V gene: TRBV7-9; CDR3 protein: CASSLGDRDLQETQYF; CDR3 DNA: TGTGCCAGCAGCTTAGGCGACAGGGACCTCCAAGAGACCCAGTACTTC
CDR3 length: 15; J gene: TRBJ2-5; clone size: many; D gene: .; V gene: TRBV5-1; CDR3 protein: CASSFGDAGKETQYF; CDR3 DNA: TGCGCCAGCAGCTTCGGGGACGCCGGTAAAGAGACCCAGTACTTC
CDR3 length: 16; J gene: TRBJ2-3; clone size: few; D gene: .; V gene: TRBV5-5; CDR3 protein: CASSHASGYSTDTQYF; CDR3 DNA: TGTGCCAGCAGCCATGCCAGCGGCTATAGCACAGATACGCAGTATTTT
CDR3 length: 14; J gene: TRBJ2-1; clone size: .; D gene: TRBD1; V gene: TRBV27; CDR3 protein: CASRRDRATSREFF; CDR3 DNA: TGTGCCAGCCGACGGGACAGGGCCACTAGCAGGGAGTTCTTC
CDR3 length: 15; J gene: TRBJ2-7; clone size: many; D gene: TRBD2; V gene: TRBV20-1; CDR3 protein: CSAPRPSGSPYEQYF; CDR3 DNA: TGCAGTGCTCCGCGACCTAGCGGGAGTCCCTACGAGCAGTACTTC
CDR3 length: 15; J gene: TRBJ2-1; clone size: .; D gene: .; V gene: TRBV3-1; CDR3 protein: CASSHRRESYNEQFF; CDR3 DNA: TGTGCCAGCAGCCATAGGAGGGAATCCTACAATGAGCAGTTCTTC
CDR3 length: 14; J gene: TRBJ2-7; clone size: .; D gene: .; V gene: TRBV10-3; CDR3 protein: CAISDGRFSYEQYF; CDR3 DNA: TGTGCCATCAGTGACGGGCGGTTCTCCTACGAGCAGTACTTC
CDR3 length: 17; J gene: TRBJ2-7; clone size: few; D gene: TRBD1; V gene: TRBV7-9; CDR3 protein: CASSGIDPGQGAGEQYF; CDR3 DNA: TGTGCCAGCAGCGGTATCGACCCGGGACAGGGGGCGGGCGAGCAGTACTTC
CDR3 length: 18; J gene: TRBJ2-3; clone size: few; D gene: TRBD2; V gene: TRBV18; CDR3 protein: CASSPLPPLAGRTDTQYF; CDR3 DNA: TGTGCCAGCTCACCACTCCCTCCTTTAGCGGGGCGCACAGATACGCAGTATTTT
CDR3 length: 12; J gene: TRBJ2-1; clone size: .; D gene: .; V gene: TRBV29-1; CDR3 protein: CSVERGTSEQFF; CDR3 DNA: TGCAGCGTTGAACGCGGGACGAGCGAGCAGTTCTTC
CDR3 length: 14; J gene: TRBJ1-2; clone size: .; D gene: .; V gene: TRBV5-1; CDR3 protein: CASSLQDSGYGYTF; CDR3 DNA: TGCGCCAGCAGCTTACAGGACAGCGGTTATGGCTACACCTTC
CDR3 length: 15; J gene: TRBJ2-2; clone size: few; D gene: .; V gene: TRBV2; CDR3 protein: CASSDWGLDTGELFF; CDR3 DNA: TGTGCCAGCAGTGACTGGGGGCTAGACACCGGGGAGCTGTTTTTT
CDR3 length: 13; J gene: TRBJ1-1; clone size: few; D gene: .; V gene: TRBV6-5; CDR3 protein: CASRQYLNTEAFF; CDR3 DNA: TGTGCCAGCAGGCAGTACTTGAACACTGAAGCTTTCTTT
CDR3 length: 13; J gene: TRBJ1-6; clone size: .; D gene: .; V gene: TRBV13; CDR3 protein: CASSRGRNSPLHF; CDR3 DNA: TGTGCCAGCAGCCGGGGCAGGAATTCACCCCTCCACTTT
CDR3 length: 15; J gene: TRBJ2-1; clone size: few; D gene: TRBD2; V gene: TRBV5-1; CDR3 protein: CASSPTSGGSNEQFF; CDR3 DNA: TGCGCCAGCAGCCCAACTAGCGGGGGTTCCAATGAGCAGTTCTTC
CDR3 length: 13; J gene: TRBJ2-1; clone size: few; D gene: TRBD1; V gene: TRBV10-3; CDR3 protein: CAIRGQPDNEQFF; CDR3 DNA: TGTGCCATCAGGGGACAGCCTGACAATGAGCAGTTCTTC
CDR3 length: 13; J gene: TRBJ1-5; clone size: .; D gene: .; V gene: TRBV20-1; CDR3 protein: CSARAGSNQPQHF; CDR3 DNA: TGCAGTGCTAGAGCAGGATCCAATCAGCCCCAGCATTTT